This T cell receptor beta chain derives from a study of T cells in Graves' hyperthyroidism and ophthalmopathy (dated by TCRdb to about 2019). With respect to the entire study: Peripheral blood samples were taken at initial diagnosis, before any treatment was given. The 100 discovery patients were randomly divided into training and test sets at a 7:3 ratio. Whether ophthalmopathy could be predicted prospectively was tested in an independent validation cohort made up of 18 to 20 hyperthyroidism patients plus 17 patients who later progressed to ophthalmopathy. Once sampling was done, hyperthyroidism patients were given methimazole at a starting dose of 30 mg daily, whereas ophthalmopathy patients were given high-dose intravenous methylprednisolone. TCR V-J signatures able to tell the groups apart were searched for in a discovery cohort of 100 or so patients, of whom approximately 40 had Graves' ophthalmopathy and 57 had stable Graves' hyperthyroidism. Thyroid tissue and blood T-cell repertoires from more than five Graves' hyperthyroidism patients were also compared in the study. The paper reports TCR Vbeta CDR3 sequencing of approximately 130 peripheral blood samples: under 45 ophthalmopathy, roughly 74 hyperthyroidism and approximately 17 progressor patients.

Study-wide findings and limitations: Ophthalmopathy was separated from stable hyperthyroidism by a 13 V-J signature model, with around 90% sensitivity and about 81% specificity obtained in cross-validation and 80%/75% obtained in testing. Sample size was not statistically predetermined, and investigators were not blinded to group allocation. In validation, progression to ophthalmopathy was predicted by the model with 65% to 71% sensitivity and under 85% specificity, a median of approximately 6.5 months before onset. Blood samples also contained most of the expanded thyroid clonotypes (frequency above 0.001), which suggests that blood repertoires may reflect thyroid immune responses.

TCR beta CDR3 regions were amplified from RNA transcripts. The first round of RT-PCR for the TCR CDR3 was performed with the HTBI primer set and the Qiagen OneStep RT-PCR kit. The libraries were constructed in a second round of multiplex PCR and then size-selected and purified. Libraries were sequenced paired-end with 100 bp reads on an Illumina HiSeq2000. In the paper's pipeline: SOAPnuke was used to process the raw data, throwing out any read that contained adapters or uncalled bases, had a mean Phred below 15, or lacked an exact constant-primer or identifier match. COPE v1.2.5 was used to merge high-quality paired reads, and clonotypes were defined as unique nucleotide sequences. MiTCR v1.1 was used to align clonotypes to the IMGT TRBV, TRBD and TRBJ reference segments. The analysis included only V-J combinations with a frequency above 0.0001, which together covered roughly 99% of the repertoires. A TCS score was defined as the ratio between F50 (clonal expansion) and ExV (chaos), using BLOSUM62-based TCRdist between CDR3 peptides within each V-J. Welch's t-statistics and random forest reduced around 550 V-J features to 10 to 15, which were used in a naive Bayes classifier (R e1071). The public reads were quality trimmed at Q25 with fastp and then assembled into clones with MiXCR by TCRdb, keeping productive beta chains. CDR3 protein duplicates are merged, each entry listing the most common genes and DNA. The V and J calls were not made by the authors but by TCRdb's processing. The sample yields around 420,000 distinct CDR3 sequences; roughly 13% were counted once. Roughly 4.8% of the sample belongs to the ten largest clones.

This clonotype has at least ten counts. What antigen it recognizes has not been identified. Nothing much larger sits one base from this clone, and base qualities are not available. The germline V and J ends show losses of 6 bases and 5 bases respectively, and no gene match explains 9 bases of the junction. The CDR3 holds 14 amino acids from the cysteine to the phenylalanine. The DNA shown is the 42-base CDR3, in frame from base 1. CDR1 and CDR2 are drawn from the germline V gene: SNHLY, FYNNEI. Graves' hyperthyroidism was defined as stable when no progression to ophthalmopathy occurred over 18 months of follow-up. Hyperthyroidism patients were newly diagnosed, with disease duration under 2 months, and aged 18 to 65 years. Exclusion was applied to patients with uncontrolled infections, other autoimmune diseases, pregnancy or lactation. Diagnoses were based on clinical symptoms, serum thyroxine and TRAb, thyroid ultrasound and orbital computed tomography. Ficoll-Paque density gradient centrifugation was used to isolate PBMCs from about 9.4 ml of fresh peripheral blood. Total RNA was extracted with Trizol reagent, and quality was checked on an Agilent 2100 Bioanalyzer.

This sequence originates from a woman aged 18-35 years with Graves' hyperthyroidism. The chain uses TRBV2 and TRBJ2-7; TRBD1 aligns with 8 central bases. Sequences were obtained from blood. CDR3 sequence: CASSADRVGHEQYF. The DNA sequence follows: TGTGCCAGCAGCGCGGACAGGGTCGGCCACGAGCAGTACTTC.